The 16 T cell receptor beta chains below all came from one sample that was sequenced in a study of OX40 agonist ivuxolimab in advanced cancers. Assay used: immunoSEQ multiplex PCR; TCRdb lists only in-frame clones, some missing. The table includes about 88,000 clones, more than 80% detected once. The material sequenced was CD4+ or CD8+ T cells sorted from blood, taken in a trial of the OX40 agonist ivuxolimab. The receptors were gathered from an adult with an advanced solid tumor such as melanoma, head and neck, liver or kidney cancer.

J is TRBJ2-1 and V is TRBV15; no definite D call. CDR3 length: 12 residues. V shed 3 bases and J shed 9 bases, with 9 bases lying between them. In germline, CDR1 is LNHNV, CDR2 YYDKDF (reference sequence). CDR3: CATSRSMGEQFF. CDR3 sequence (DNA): TGTGCCACCAGCAGGAGTATGGGTGAGCAGTTCTTC.

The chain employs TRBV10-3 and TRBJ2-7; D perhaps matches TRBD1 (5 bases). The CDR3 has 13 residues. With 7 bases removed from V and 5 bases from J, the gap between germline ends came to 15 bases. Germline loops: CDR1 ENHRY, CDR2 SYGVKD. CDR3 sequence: CAIKGQDQNEQYV. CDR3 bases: TGTGCCATCAAGGGGCAAGATCAGAACGAGCAGTACGTC.

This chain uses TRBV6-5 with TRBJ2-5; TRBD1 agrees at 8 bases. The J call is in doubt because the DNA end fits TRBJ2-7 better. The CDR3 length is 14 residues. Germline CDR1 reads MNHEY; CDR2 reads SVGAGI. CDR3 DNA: TGTGCCAGCAGTCAGAGGACAGGGTGGTACGAGCAGTACTTC. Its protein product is CASSQRTGWYEQYF.

DNA of the CDR3: TGCGCCAGCAGCTTGGACTCCGGGGGCGAGCAGTACTTC. This sequence encodes CASSLDSGGEQYF. This chain links TRBV5-1 with TRBJ2-7, with TRBD2 as a possible D gene (6 bases). V lost 0 bases and J lost 6, with 10 bases in between. The germline gives CDR1 SGHRS, CDR2 YFSETQ. This CDR3 is 13 amino acids long.

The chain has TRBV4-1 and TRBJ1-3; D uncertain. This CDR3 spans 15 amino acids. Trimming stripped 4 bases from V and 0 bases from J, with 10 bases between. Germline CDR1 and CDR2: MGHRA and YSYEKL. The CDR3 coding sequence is TGCGCCAGCAGCCCGCAAGCTTACTCTGGAAACACCATATATTTT. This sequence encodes CASSPQAYSGNTIYF.

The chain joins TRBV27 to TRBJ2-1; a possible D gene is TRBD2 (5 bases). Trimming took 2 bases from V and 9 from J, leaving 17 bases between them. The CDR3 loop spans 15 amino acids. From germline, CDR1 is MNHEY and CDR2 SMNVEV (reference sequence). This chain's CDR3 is CASSLGRLLRGEQFF. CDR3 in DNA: TGTGCCAGCAGTTTAGGGAGACTGCTTCGGGGTGAGCAGTTCTTC.

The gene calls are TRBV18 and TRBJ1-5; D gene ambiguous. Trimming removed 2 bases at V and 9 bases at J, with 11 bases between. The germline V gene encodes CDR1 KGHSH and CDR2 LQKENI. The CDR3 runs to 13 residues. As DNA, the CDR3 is TGTGCCAGCTCACCAGACGGGTTTGGGCCCCAGCATTTT. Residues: CASSPDGFGPQHF.

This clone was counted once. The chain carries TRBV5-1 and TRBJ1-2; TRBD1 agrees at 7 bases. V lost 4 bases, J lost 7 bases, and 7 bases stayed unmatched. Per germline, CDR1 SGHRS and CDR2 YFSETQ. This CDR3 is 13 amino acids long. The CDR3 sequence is CASSVTGESGYTF. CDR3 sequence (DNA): TGCGCCAGCAGCGTCACAGGGGAAAGTGGCTACACCTTC. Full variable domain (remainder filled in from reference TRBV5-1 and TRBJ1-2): KAGVTQTPRYLIKTRGQQVTLSCSPISGHRSVSWYQQTPGQGLQFLFEYFSETQRNKGNFPGRFSGRQFSNSRSEMNVSTLELGDSALYLCASSVTGESGYTFGSGTRLTVV.

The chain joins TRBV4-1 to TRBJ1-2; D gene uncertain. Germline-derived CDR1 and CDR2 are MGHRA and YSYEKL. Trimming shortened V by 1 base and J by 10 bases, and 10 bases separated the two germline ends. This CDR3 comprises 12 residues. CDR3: CASSQVSADYTF. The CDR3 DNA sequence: TGCGCCAGCAGCCAAGTTTCGGCGGACTACACCTTC.

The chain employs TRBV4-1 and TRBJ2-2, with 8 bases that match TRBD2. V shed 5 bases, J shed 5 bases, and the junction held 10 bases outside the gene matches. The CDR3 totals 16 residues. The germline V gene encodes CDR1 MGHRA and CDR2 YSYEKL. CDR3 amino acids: CASSDPGGARTGELFF. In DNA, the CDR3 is TGCGCCAGCAGCGACCCCGGGGGGGCCAGGACCGGGGAGCTGTTTTTT.

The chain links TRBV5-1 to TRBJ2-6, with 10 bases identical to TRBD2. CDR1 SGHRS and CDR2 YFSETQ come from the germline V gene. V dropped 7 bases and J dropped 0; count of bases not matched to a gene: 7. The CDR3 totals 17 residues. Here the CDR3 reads CASGLAGAYSGANVLTF. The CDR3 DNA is TGCGCCAGCGGGCTAGCGGGAGCGTACTCTGGGGCCAACGTCCTGACTTTC.

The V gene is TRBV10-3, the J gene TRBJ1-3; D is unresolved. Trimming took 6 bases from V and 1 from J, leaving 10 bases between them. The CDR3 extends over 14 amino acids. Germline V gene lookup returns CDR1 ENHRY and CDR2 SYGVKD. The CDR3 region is CAIRAGLSGNTIYF. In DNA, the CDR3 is TGTGCCATCAGGGCGGGATTATCTGGAAACACCATATATTTT.

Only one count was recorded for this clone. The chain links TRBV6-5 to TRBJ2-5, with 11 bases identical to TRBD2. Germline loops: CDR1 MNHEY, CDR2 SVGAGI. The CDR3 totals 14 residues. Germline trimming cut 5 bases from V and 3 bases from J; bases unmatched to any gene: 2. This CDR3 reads CASSPTSGEETQYF. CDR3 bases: TGTGCCAGCAGTCCGACTAGCGGGGAAGAGACCCAGTACTTC.

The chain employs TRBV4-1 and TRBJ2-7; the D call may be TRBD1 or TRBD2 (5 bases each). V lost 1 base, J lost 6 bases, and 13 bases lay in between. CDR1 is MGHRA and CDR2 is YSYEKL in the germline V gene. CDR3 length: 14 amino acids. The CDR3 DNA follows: TGCGCCAGCAGCCAAGGTCTACGGGGACCCGAGCAGTACTTC. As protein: CASSQGLRGPEQYF.

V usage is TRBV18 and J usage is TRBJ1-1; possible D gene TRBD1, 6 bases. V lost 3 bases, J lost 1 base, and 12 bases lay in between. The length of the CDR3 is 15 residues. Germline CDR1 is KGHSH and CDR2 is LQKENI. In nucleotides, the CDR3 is TGTGCCAGCTCACCTATGGACAGCAAGAACACTGAAGCTTTCTTT. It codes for CASSPMDSKNTEAFF.

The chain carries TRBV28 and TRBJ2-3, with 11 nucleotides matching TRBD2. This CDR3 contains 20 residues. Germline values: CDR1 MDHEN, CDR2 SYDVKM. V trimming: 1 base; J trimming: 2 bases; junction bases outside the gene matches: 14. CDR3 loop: CASSLFYVSGGAKDTDTQYF. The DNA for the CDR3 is TGTGCCAGCAGTTTATTTTATGTTAGCGGGGGGGCCAAGGACACAGATACGCAGTATTTT.